The next 18 T cell receptor beta chains were all read from a single sample in a study of blood T cell repertoires in COVID-19. Some clones are missing from TCRdb's copy, which holds only in-frame ones; the method was immunoSEQ multiplex PCR. The sample records some 72,000 clones, 80% to 90% being singletons. Sequencing was done on a sample of peripheral blood. The source of these receptors is a man aged 50-60 years with active COVID-19.

The chain joins TRBV28 to TRBJ2-7, with 9 bases identical to TRBD2. The CDR3 has 13 residues. Germline lookup yields CDR1 MDHEN and CDR2 SYDVKM. V shed 8 bases, J shed 4 bases, and the junction held 6 bases outside the gene matches. The CDR3 nucleotides are TGTGCCAGCCTTAGCGGGAGTGGGTACGAGCAGTACTTC. Protein sequence: CASLSGSGYEQYF.

V gene TRBV18 combines with J gene TRBJ2-2; D possibly corresponds to TRBD1 (5 bases). The CDR3 sequence is 14 residues long. CDR1 KGHSH and CDR2 LQKENI come from the germline V gene. Trimming shortened V by 5 bases and J by 2 bases, and 9 bases separated the two germline ends. CDR3 sequence reads: CASSTQGNTGELFF. DNA for the CDR3: TGTGCCAGCTCAACGCAGGGTAACACCGGGGAGCTGTTTTTT. Variable domain in full (rest from reference TRBV18 and TRBJ2-2): NAGVMQNPRHLVRRRGQEARLRCSPMKGHSHVYWYRQLPEEGLKFMVYLQKENIIDESGMPKERFSAEFPKEGPSILRIQQVVRGDSAAYFCASSTQGNTGELFFGEGSRLTVL.

The chain uses TRBV3-1 (or the pseudogene TRBV3-2) and TRBJ2-1, with TRBD2 matching over 7 bases. Trimming cost V 5 bases and J 5 bases; bases outside gene matches: 3. The CDR3 has 13 residues. Per germline, CDR1 LGHDT and CDR2 YNNKEL (reference sequence). CDR3 protein: CASSKSGDNEQFF. The CDR3, as DNA: TGTGCCAGCAGCAAAAGCGGGGACAATGAGCAGTTCTTC.

V usage is TRBV5-4 and J usage is TRBJ2-2; tentatively, D is TRBD2 (6 bases). CDR3 length: 15 residues. Germline V lookup: CDR1 SGHNT, CDR2 YYREEE (reference sequence). Trimming stripped 3 bases from V and 4 bases from J, with 13 bases between. Written as DNA, the CDR3 is TGTGCCAGCAGCTGGGGAACTAGCCCCACCGGGGAGCTGTTTTTT. Its protein product is CASSWGTSPTGELFF.

The chain joins TRBV11-2 to TRBJ2-2, with a tentative D call TRBD2 (6 bases). The ends were cut back, 2 bases at V and 3 bases at J, with 19 bases in the middle. The CDR3 length is 18 residues. Germline lookup yields CDR1 SGHAT and CDR2 FQNNGV. The CDR3 loop is CASSLWLADDVDTGELFF. CDR3 DNA: TGTGCCAGCAGCTTATGGTTAGCGGACGACGTGGACACCGGGGAGCTGTTTTTT.

In DNA form, the CDR3 reads TGCAGCGTCCCGGCAAGCGGGAGCAATGAGCAGTTCTTC. Amino acids: CSVPASGSNEQFF. V is TRBV29-1 and J is TRBJ2-1, with 8 bases that match TRBD2. Trimming at V came to 6 bases and at J to 6 bases, leaving 7 bases not matched to a gene. This CDR3 is built from 13 residues. CDR1 and CDR2 from the germline V gene are SQVTM and ANQGSEA.

The gene calls are TRBV29-1 and TRBJ2-5, with D perhaps matching TRBD2 (5 bases). The V gene lost 0 bases and the J gene lost 3 bases, with 8 bases spanning the gap. CDR3 length: 13 residues. CDR1 is SQVTM and CDR2 is ANQGSEA in the germline V gene. CDR3 bases: TGCAGCGTTGAAGATCCGCGGGAAGAGACCCAGTACTTC. Its translation: CSVEDPREETQYF. The variable domain in full, with the rest retrieved from reference TRBV29-1 and TRBJ2-5, is SAVISQKPSRDICQRGTSLTIQCQVDSQVTMMFWYRQQPGQSLTLIATANQGSEATYESGFVIDKFPISRPNLTFSTLTVSNMSPEDSSIYLCSVEDPREETQYFGPGTRLLVL.

The chain uses TRBV3-1 (or the pseudogene TRBV3-2) and TRBJ1-3; D is unresolved. Germline-derived CDR1 and CDR2 are LGHDT and YNNKEL (reference sequence). There are 14 residues in the CDR3. The V and J ends lost 4 bases and 0 bases respectively, with 7 bases between them. For the CDR3, the DNA is TGTGCCAGCAGCCTTCTCGGCTCTGGAAACACCATATATTTT. Its protein product is CASSLLGSGNTIYF.

This chain joins TRBV3-1 (or the pseudogene TRBV3-2) and TRBJ2-2; weak D call: TRBD2 (6 bases). The ends were cut back, 2 bases at V and 5 bases at J, with 18 bases in the middle. This CDR3 is 17 amino acids long. CDR1 LGHDT and CDR2 YNNKEL come from the germline V gene (reference sequence). CDR3: CASSQRGTDGTTGELFF. CDR3 DNA sequence: TGTGCCAGCAGCCAACGGGGGACCGACGGGACTACCGGGGAGCTGTTTTTT.

The V call is TRBV4-1, the J call TRBJ2-6; D uncertain. CDR3 length: 17 amino acids. Germline loops: CDR1 MGHRA, CDR2 YSYEKL. Trimming took 4 bases from V and 4 from J, leaving 17 bases between them. Written as DNA, the CDR3 is TGCGCCAGCAGCCCCCTCTCACTACTTCTCGGGGCCAACGTCCTGACTTTC. It specifies CASSPLSLLLGANVLTF.

This chain joins TRBV3-1 (or the pseudogene TRBV3-2) and TRBJ2-6; a possible D gene is TRBD1 (7 bases). CDR3 length: 17 amino acids. The V end lost 0 bases, the J end lost 0 bases, and 9 bases lay between the germline ends. Germline lookup yields CDR1 LGHDT and CDR2 YNNKEL (reference sequence). The CDR3 loop is CASSQDRGDSGANVLTF. The CDR3 nucleotides are TGTGCCAGCAGCCAAGACAGGGGGGACTCTGGGGCCAACGTCCTGACTTTC.

J is TRBJ2-1 and V is TRBV4-2; 10 bases match TRBD2. CDR1 LGHNA and CDR2 YNFKEQ come from the germline V gene. V lost 1 base to trimming and J lost 4 bases; unmatched junction nucleotides: 10. The CDR3 runs 18 residues. CDR3 nucleotide sequence: TGTGCCAGCAGCCAAGTAGGGGCTAGCGGGAGTTTATACAATGAGCAGTTCTTC. Translation: CASSQVGASGSLYNEQFF.

The chain joins TRBV9 to TRBJ2-3; 12 nucleotides line up with TRBD2. This CDR3 is 19 amino acids long. Trimming at V came to 4 bases and at J to 2 bases, leaving 14 bases not matched to a gene. Germline V gene lookup returns CDR1 SGDLS and CDR2 YYNGEE. CDR3 sequence (DNA): TGTGCCAGCAGCTCAACTCGACTAGCGGGAGAGGAACTCACAGATACGCAGTATTTT. Its translation is CASSSTRLAGEELTDTQYF.

The chain combines TRBV7-2 with TRBJ2-1, with TRBD2 matching over 8 bases. The CDR3 length is 15 residues. Trimming took 3 bases from V and 5 from J; bases not matched to a gene: 6. The germline V gene encodes CDR1 SGHTA and CDR2 FQGNSA. The DNA of the CDR3 is TGTGCCAGCAGCTTTAGCGGGGAGTACCACAATGAGCAGTTCTTC. Translating it yields CASSFSGEYHNEQFF. Filled out from reference TRBV7-2 and TRBJ2-1, the complete variable domain reads GAGVSQSPSNKVTEKGKDVELRCDPISGHTALYWYRQSLGQGLEFLIYFQGNSAPDKSGLPSDRFSAERTGGSVSTLTIQRTQQEDSAVYLCASSFSGEYHNEQFFGPGTRLTVL.

The chain uses TRBV7-9 and TRBJ2-2; D gene unclear. V was shortened by 5 bases and J by 6 bases, with 13 bases between the two germline ends. The germline V gene has CDR1 SEHNR and CDR2 FQNEAQ (reference sequence). The length of the CDR3 is 14 residues. CDR3 protein: CASSGSSGAGELFF. The CDR3 DNA follows: TGTGCCAGCAGCGGCTCGTCGGGTGCCGGGGAGCTGTTTTTT. Variable domain in full (rest from reference TRBV7-9 and TRBJ2-2): DTGVSQNPRHKITKRGQNVTFRCDPISEHNRLYWYRQTLGQGPEFLTYFQNEAQLEKSRLLSDRFSAERPKGSFSTLEIQRTEQGDSAMYLCASSGSSGAGELFFGEGSRLTVL.

To note about this clone: One end of the junction fails to match germline, which may point to a read error. The CDR3 nucleotides are TGTGCCAGCAGACAAGGGACTATCGGGGAGCTGTTTTTT. Amino acid sequence: CASRQGTIGELFF. The rearrangement links TRBV3-1 (or the pseudogene TRBV3-2) to TRBJ2-2, with 7 bases lining up with TRBD2. The CDR3 has 13 residues. Germline assignment: CDR1 LGHDT and CDR2 YNNKEL (reference sequence).

The J gene is TRBJ2-1, the V gene TRBV10-2, with D tentatively TRBD2 (6 bases). V shed 4 bases and J shed 8 bases, with 9 bases lying between them. The CDR3 loop spans 12 amino acids. Germline V gene data show CDR1 as WSHSY and CDR2 as SAAADI. The CDR3 DNA reads as TGCGCCAGCAGTGGGTGGGGGGATGAGCAGTTCTTC. It yields the protein CASSGWGDEQFF.

The CDR3 bases are TGCAGCGTTGGTGTCAGGGTTGAGACCCAGTACTTC. It yields the protein CSVGVRVETQYF. The chain uses TRBV29-1 and TRBJ2-5; tentatively, D is TRBD1 (5 bases). V was pared by 4 bases and J by 5 bases, with 11 bases between. The CDR3 is 12 amino acids. CDR1 is SQVTM and CDR2 is ANQGSEA in the germline V gene.